This record concerns one T cell receptor (beta chain) sequence. Germline CDR1 is ENHRY and CDR2 is SYGVKD. This CDR3 is built from 14 residues. V lost 5 bases to trimming and J lost 6 bases; unmatched junction nucleotides: 3. The data stem from a study of cytomegalovirus exposure and HLA in healthy donors. Generated by immunoSEQ multiplex PCR, the TCRdb table keeps only in-frame clones and is missing some. This sample yields 140,000 to 150,000 clones, of which about 89% are seen a single time; 0.55% to 0.8% belongs to the top ten. The chain has TRBV10-3 and TRBJ1-4, with TRBD1 matching over 10 bases. The receptor's source is a man aged 18 to 30 in good health and CMV-seronegative. Sequencing was carried out using PBMCs. The CDR3 coding sequence is TGTGCCATCAGTTATGACAGGGGGCATGAAAAACTGTTTTTT. Translating it yields CAISYDRGHEKLFF.